This T cell receptor (beta chain) appears in the sequencing data of a study of CD8 T cells in ankylosing spondylitis. Study-level points and caveats: A motif in TCR beta, a set of seven to nine highly homologous variants, appeared characteristic of ankylosing spondylitis blood.

The V gene's germline CDR1 is SGDLS and CDR2 YYNGEE. The CDR3 loop spans 14 amino acids. V lost 3 bases and J 0 bases, leaving 7 bases between the germline ends. About this clonotype itself: As yet, its antigen is unknown.

Using its own MiXCR run on the 5' RACE reads, TCRdb lists one record per CDR3 protein. The sample records approximately 140,000 distinct CDR3 sequences, 17% being singletons. Sequenced: blood, either unsorted or a sorted T cell fraction (not recorded which). This sequence originates from a male donor with ankylosing spondylitis. V and J are TRBV9 and TRBJ2-1; D remains ambiguous. The CDR3 DNA follows: TGTGCCAGCAGCGGCAAACTCTCCTACAATGAGCAGTTCTTC. Its protein is CASSGKLSYNEQFF. The full variable domain, in which reference TRBV9 and TRBJ2-1 provide the parts outside the CDR3, is DSGVTQTPKHLITATGQRVTLRCSPRSGDLSVYWYQQSLDQGLQFLIQYYNGEERAKGNILERFSAQQFPDLHSELNLSSLELGDSALYFCASSGKLSYNEQFFGPGTRLTVL.